The present TCR beta chain was sequenced within a study of T cell changes during pregnancy in multiple sclerosis. Looked up from germline, CDR1 is SGHRS and CDR2 is YFSETQ. V lost 0 bases to trimming and J lost 8 bases; unmatched junction nucleotides: 7. The CDR3 totals 15 residues. The repertoire was sequenced with immunoSEQ multiplex PCR; TCRdb's copy has only in-frame clones and lacks some. The sample records tens of thousands of clones, roughly 94% being singletons. The chain is built from TRBV5-1 and TRBJ2-1; 8 bases agree with TRBD2. The source was peripheral blood, collected in the second trimester of pregnancy. The clonotype originates from a female donor in good health, enrolled as a control in a pregnancy study. The CDR3 DNA is TGCGCCAGCAGCTTGGCGCGGGGGGTGTATGATGAGCAGTTCTTC. Translation: CASSLARGVYDEQFF.